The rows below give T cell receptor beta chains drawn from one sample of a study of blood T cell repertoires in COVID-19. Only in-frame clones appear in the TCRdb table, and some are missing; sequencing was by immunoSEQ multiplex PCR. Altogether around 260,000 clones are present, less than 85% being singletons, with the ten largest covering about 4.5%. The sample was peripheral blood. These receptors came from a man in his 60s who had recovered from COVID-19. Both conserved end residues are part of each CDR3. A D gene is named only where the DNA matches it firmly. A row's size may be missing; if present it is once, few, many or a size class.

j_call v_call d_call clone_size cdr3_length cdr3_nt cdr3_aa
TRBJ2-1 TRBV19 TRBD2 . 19 TGTGCCAGTAGTTGGGGGACTAGCGGGAGGATAGGTGCCTACAATGAGCAGTTCTTC CASSWGTSGRIGAYNEQFF
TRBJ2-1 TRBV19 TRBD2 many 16 TGTGCCAGTAGTGTTAGCGGGAGGGCCCCCTACAATGAGCAGTTCTTC CASSVSGRAPYNEQFF
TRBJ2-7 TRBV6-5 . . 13 TGTGCCAGCAGGCCGGGAGCAACCTACGAGCAGTACTTC CASRPGATYEQYF
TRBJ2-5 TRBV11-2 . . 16 TGTGCCAGCAGCCAAGTTGGACAGAGGGCGCAAGAGACCCAGTACTTC CASSQVGQRAQETQYF
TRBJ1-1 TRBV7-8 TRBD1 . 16 TGTGCCAGCAGCACCAGACAGGGGGCGACGAACACTGAAGCTTTCTTT CASSTRQGATNTEAFF
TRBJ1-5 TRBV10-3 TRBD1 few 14 TGTGCCATCAGGGAGACAGGGCAAAATCAGCCCCAGCATTTT CAIRETGQNQPQHF
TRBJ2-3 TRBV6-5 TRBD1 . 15 TGTGCCAGCAGTAAACCGGGACAGGGGACAGATACGCAGTATTTT CASSKPGQGTDTQYF
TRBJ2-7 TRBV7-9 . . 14 TGTGCCAGCAGCCCTACTCACGGTAGTTACGAGCAGTACTTC CASSPTHGSYEQYF
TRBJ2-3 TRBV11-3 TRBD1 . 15 TGTGCCAGCAGCCGGGGACAGGGACAGATAGATACGCAGTATTTT CASSRGQGQIDTQYF
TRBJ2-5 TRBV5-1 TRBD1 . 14 TGCGCCAGCAGTCATCAGGGGGCTGGAGAGACCCAGTACTTC CASSHQGAGETQYF
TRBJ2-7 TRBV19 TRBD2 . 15 TGTGCCAGTAGTAAAGGGACTAGCGGGATCTACGAGCAGTACTTC CASSKGTSGIYEQYF
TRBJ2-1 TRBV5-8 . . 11 TGTGCCAGCAGCTTTAGAAATGAGCAGTTCTTC CASSFRNEQFF
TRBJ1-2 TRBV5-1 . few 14 TGCGCCAGCAACTTGGGGGACTCAAACTATGGCTACACCTTC CASNLGDSNYGYTF
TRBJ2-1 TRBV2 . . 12 TGTGCCAGCACCCAGGGGTACAATGAGCAGTTCTTC CASTQGYNEQFF
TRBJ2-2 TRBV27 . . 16 TGTGCCAGCAGTTTAAGGGGGACTACGAACACCGGGGAGCTGTTTTTT CASSLRGTTNTGELFF
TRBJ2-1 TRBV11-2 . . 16 TGTGCCAGCAGCTTGGGCCCAACAGGGAGGGTTTATGAGCAGTTCTTC CASSLGPTGRVYEQFF
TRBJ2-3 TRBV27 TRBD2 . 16 TGTGCCAGCAGTCCTTTCCGGGGCGGGAGCCCAGATACGCAGTATTTT CASSPFRGGSPDTQYF
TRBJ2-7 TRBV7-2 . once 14 TGTGCCAGCAGCTTGGGGGGACTTCAGAGAGAGCAGTACTTC CASSLGGLQREQYF
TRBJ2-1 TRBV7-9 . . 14 TGTGCCAGCAGCTTAGTAGGCGGCGTGGATGAGCAGTTCTTC CASSLVGGVDEQFF
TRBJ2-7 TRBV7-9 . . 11 TGTGCCAGCAGCACAGCCTACGAGCAGTACTTC CASSTAYEQYF
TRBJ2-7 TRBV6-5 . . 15 TGTGCCAGCACCTCCGTGGAGCGGGACACCTACGAGCAGTACTTC CASTSVERDTYEQYF
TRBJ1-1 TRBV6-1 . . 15 TGTGCCAGCAGTGAACGGGGACTGATGAACACTGAAGCTTTCTTT CASSERGLMNTEAFF
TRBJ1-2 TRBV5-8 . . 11 TGTGCCAGCAGGAGAGACTATGGCTACACCTTC CASRRDYGYTF
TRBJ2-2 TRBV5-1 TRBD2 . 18 TGCGCCAGCAGCTCCCGAACTAGCGGGACGGCGAACACCGGGGAGCTGTTTTTT CASSSRTSGTANTGELFF
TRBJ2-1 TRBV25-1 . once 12 TGTGCCAGCAGCGAGGAGCTTGTTGAGCAGTTCTTC CASSEELVEQFF
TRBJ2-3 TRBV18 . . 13 TGTGCCAGCTCGCCTGACTCCACAGATACGCAGTATTTT CASSPDSTDTQYF
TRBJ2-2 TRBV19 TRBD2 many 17 TGTGCCAGTAGTAGGGGAGGAGCGGGAGCGAACACCGGGGAGCTGTTTTTT CASSRGGAGANTGELFF
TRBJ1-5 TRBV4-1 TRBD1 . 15 TGCGCCAGCAGCCCCCGCGGGCCAGGGGGAGAGCCCCAGCATTTT CASSPRGPGGEPQHF
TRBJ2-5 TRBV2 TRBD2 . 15 TGTGCCAGCAGTGCTGCCGGGGGAGGGTGGGAGACCCAGTACTTC CASSAAGGGWETQYF
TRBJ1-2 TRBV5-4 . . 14 TGTGCCAGCAGCCTACGGGGGAATGACTATGGCTACACCTTC CASSLRGNDYGYTF
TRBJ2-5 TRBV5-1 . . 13 TGCGCCAGCAGCTTGGCCGGTGGAGAGACCCAGTACTTC CASSLAGGETQYF
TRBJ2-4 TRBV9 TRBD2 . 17 TGTGCCAGCAGCTCAATCCCAGGCGGGGGGGCCAAAAACATTCAGTACTTC CASSSIPGGGAKNIQYF
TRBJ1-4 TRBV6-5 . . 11 TGTGCCAGCAGGGCCGGAGGAAAACTGTTTTTT CASRAGGKLFF
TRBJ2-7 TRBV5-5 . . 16 TGTGCCAGCAGCTTGGGGCCCACCAGTTCGTCCTACGAGCAGTACTTC CASSLGPTSSSYEQYF
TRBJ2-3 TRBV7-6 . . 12 TGTGCCAGCAGCTATAGGGGGGATACGCAGTATTTT CASSYRGDTQYF
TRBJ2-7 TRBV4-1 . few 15 TGCGCCAGCAGCCAAGAGACAGGGAGGTGGTACGAGCAGTACTTC CASSQETGRWYEQYF
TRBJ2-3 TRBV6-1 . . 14 TGTGCCAGCAGTGAAGATGATTGGGAGAGTACGCAGTATTTT CASSEDDWESTQYF
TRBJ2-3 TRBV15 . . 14 TGTGCCACCAGCAGAGATCAGGCATCGGATACGCAGTATTTT CATSRDQASDTQYF
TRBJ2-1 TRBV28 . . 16 TGTGCCAGCAGTTTACTCGCGGGGTCGTCCTACAATGAGCAGTTCTTC CASSLLAGSSYNEQFF
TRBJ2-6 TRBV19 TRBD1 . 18 TGTGCCAGTAGTAGGATGGGACAGGGGGGCTCTGGGGCCAACGTCCTGACTTTC CASSRMGQGGSGANVLTF
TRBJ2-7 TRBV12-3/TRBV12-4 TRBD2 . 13 TGTGCCAGCAGGGGGACTAGCGGTTACGAGCAGTACTTC CASRGTSGYEQYF
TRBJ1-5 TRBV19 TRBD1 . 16 TGTGCCAGTAGTCCCCAGGGGGTCGGATCTAGTCAGCCCCAGCATTTT CASSPQGVGSSQPQHF
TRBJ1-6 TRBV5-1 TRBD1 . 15 TGCGCCAGCAAACCTGACAGGGGGTATAATTCACCCCTCCACTTT CASKPDRGYNSPLHF